Listed here are 5 T cell receptor beta chains from one sample, sequenced in a study of Graves' ophthalmopathy and Graves' hyperthyroidism. The authors amplified TCR beta CDR3 regions, and they did so from RNA transcripts for repertoire sequencing. HTBI primers served in a first-round RT-PCR, which a second-round multiplex PCR followed. TCRdb re-derived calls from the multiplex PCR reads in MiXCR, one entry per CDR3 protein. Of 650,000 to 900,000 distinct CDR3 sequences detected, 35% to 50% appear once; the ten largest clones hold 40% to 55%. Sequencing was done on a sample of peripheral blood. The receptors originated from an adult man with Graves' ophthalmopathy.

This clonotype was counted ten times or more. V gene TRBV2 combines with J gene TRBJ1-5; 10 bases are shared with TRBD1. CDR3 length equals 13 residues. CDR1 is SNHLY, CDR2 FYNNEI, per germline. Trimming took 5 bases from V and 9 from J; bases not matched to a gene: 4. In DNA form, the CDR3 reads TGTGCCAGCAGTTCAGACAGGGGGCTGCCCCAGCATTTT. This translates into CASSSDRGLPQHF.

A word on this clonotype: Being one base from a much bigger clone, this may be a read error. The rearrangement uses TRBV11-1 and TRBJ1-1; D is unresolved. The CDR3 has 15 amino acids. Trimming left V 8 bases short and J 1 base short, with 17 bases between. Germline CDR1 is SGHAT and CDR2 is FQDESV (reference sequence). CDR3 sequence: CASVPSAPGNTEAFF. CDR3 bases: TGTGCCAGCGTTCCGAGCGCACCGGGGAACACTGAAGCTTTCTTT.

The V gene is TRBV12-3 or TRBV12-4, the J gene TRBJ2-5; TRBD2 aligns across 8 bases. CDR3 length: 16 amino acids. The trim removed 5 bases at V and 3 bases at J, leaving 11 bases unmatched. CDR3 DNA: TGTGCCAGCAGTCCCTCGATTAGCGGGGCCGAAGAGACCCAGTACTTC. It encodes CASSPSISGAEETQYF.

Only a few counts were recorded for this clonotype. The chain links TRBV24-1 to TRBJ1-5, with no clear D. Trimming cost V 11 bases and J 5 bases, with 18 bases left between them. This CDR3 is 14 amino acids long. CDR1 is KGHDR, CDR2 SFDVKD, per germline. CDR3 in amino acids: CASSMRTLDQPQHF. The DNA for the CDR3 is TGTGCCAGCAGCATGAGGACGCTCGATCAGCCCCAGCATTTT.

The V and J genes are TRBV4-3 and TRBJ1-5; D unclear. The ends were cut back, 1 base at V and 11 bases at J, with 15 bases in the middle. The CDR3 spans 14 residues. The germline CDR1 and CDR2 sequences are LGHNA and YSLEER. In DNA, the CDR3 is TGCGCCAGCAGCCAAGGGACCGGCAACCCGGCCCAGCATTTT. It yields the protein CASSQGTGNPAQHF.